A single sample gave rise to the 25 T cell receptor beta chains below, sequenced in a study of blood T cell repertoires in COVID-19. The repertoire was sequenced with immunoSEQ multiplex PCR; TCRdb's copy has only in-frame clones and lacks some. The sample shows more than 150,000 clones, over 75% of them seen only once. Sequenced input: PBMCs or T cells enriched from blood (not recorded which). The receptors were gathered from a woman in her forties or fifties who had recovered from COVID-19.

The J gene is TRBJ1-6, the V gene TRBV7-8; D is perhaps TRBD1 (6 bases). Germline lookup yields CDR1 SGHVS and CDR2 FQNEAQ. Trimming pared 5 bases from V and 0 bases from J, leaving 17 bases between. The CDR3 contains 18 residues. CDR3 region: CASSRGQLPSSYNSPLHF. DNA for the CDR3: TGTGCCAGCAGCCGAGGACAGCTTCCTAGCTCCTATAATTCACCCCTCCACTTT.

This clone appeared a few times. The J gene is TRBJ2-7, the V gene TRBV10-1; D gene unclear. The CDR3 runs 14 residues. Germline CDR1 is WNHNN and CDR2 is SYGVQD (reference sequence). Trimming left V 2 bases short and J 0 bases short, with 8 bases between. CDR3 sequence (DNA): TGCGCCAGCAGTGAGGAGGTTTTCTCCTACGAGCAGTACTTC. It is translated as CASSEEVFSYEQYF.

The V gene is TRBV29-1, the J gene TRBJ2-4; perhaps TRBD1 as D (5 bases). This CDR3 has 12 amino acids. The germline V gene encodes CDR1 SQVTM and CDR2 ANQGSEA. V was shortened by 7 bases and J by 6 bases, with 13 bases between the two germline ends. The CDR3 sequence: CSAQETPNIQYF. The CDR3 DNA reads TGCAGCGCACAGGAGACTCCAAACATTCAGTACTTC.

The chain combines TRBV27 with TRBJ2-3, with 11 bases identical to TRBD2. V trimming: 4 bases; J trimming: 5 bases; junction bases outside the gene matches: 20. Germline loops: CDR1 MNHEY, CDR2 SMNVEV (reference sequence). CDR3 length equals 20 residues. This CDR3 reads CASSSETGGLADPLGDTQYF. CDR3 coding DNA: TGTGCCAGCAGTTCCGAGACAGGGGGACTAGCGGACCCTTTGGGAGATACGCAGTATTTT.

CDR3 DNA: TGTGCCACCCGGGGGACTAGGAACACCGGGGAGCTGTTTTTT. Translated, it gives CATRGTRNTGELFF. V and J are TRBV27 and TRBJ2-2; TRBD2 matches at 8 bases. The CDR3 sequence is 14 residues long. The trim removed 10 bases at V and 1 base at J, leaving 5 bases unmatched. The germline gives CDR1 MNHEY, CDR2 SMNVEV (reference sequence).

J is TRBJ2-1 and V is TRBV6-5; 9 nucleotides line up with TRBD2. J gave up 2 bases and V 2 bases, and 1 base lay outside the gene matches. The CDR3 sequence is 15 residues long. The germline V gene has CDR1 MNHEY and CDR2 SVGAGI. The CDR3: CASSYASGAYNEQFF. In DNA form, the CDR3 reads TGTGCCAGCAGTTACGCTAGCGGGGCCTACAATGAGCAGTTCTTC.

The chain recombines TRBV10-3 with TRBJ2-7; 12 bases agree with TRBD2. Germline lookup yields CDR1 ENHRY and CDR2 SYGVKD. The trim removed 10 bases at V and 1 base at J, leaving 5 bases unmatched. The CDR3 is 14 residues long. CDR3: CATRTSGTSYEQYF. Written as DNA, the CDR3 is TGTGCCACCCGGACTAGCGGGACTTCCTACGAGCAGTACTTC.

The J gene is TRBJ2-1, the V gene TRBV7-9; D may be TRBD1 (6 bases). Germline lookup yields CDR1 SEHNR and CDR2 FQNEAQ (reference sequence). The CDR3 consists of 13 residues. Trimming took 6 bases from V and 6 from J, leaving 12 bases between them. The CDR3, as DNA: TGTGCCAGCAGACAGGGTCTCGGCAATGAGCAGTTCTTC. Protein sequence: CASRQGLGNEQFF. Supplemented by reference TRBV7-9 and TRBJ2-1, the full variable domain reads DTGVSQNPRHKITKRGQNVTFRCDPISEHNRLYWYRQTLGQGPEFLTYFQNEAQLEKSRLLSDRFSAERPKGSFSTLEIQRTEQGDSAMYLCASRQGLGNEQFFGPGTRLTVL.

The rearrangement links TRBV7-2 to TRBJ1-2; possible D gene TRBD1, 6 bases. The CDR3 loop spans 15 amino acids. V was shortened by 4 bases and J by 4 bases, with 16 bases between the two germline ends. Germline lookup yields CDR1 SGHTA and CDR2 FQGNSA. The CDR3 sequence: CASSSNRAGAYGYTF. The CDR3 DNA reads as TGTGCCAGCAGCTCCAACAGGGCGGGGGCCTATGGCTACACCTTC. Complete variable domain (other parts from reference TRBV7-2 and TRBJ1-2): GAGVSQSPSNKVTEKGKDVELRCDPISGHTALYWYRQSLGQGLEFLIYFQGNSAPDKSGLPSDRFSAERTGGSVSTLTIQRTQQEDSAVYLCASSSNRAGAYGYTFGSGTRLTVV.

The chain uses TRBV5-1 and TRBJ2-1; TRBD2 aligns across 10 bases. This CDR3 is built from 16 residues. Per germline, CDR1 SGHRS and CDR2 YFSETQ. J was trimmed by 0 bases and V by 4 bases; bases with no gene match: 4. CDR3 bases: TGCGCCAGCAGCGAGCGGGAGGGGAGCTCCTACAATGAGCAGTTCTTC. The encoded protein is CASSEREGSSYNEQFF.

The chain joins TRBV11-3 to TRBJ2-2; D is uncertain. V was cut by 2 bases and J by 1 base, with 5 bases left in between. The CDR3 spans 14 residues. The germline V gene has CDR1 SGHNT and CDR2 YENEEA. The CDR3 protein is CASSLFRNTGELFF. The CDR3 DNA sequence: TGTGCCAGCAGCTTATTCAGGAACACCGGGGAGCTGTTTTTT.

Only a few counts were recorded for this clone. The CDR3 reads CASSSGTSGNNEQFF. DNA of the CDR3: TGTGCCAGCAGTTCGGGAACTAGCGGTAACAATGAGCAGTTCTTC. This chain links TRBV27 with TRBJ2-1; TRBD2 agrees at 8 bases. Trimming at V came to 4 bases and at J to 5 bases, leaving 7 bases not matched to a gene. There are 15 residues in the CDR3. In germline, CDR1 is MNHEY, CDR2 SMNVEV (reference sequence).

V usage is TRBV6-2 or TRBV6-3 and J usage is TRBJ2-5; the match to TRBD1 covers 7 bases. From germline, CDR1 is MNHEY and CDR2 SVGEGT. The ends lost 7 bases at V and 3 bases at J; junction bases unmatched: 11. This CDR3 is 15 amino acids long. The CDR3 sequence is CASTPRWTGEETQYF. The CDR3 nucleotides are TGTGCCAGCACCCCACGGTGGACAGGAGAAGAGACCCAGTACTTC.

The chain joins TRBV3-1 (or the pseudogene TRBV3-2) to TRBJ2-4, with 10 bases identical to TRBD1. This CDR3 contains 16 residues. The V segment lost 4 bases and the J segment 6 bases; nucleotides outside the gene matches: 9. The germline V gene has CDR1 LGHDT and CDR2 YNNKEL (reference sequence). Here the CDR3 DNA reads TGTGCCAGCAGCCGTGGACAGGGGGTTGGGGGAAACATTCAGTACTTC. Protein sequence: CASSRGQGVGGNIQYF.

V is TRBV19 and J is TRBJ2-7; the match to TRBD2 covers 9 bases. CDR3 length: 15 amino acids. Germline V CDR1 and CDR2: LNHDA, SQIVND (reference sequence). The J segment lost 0 bases and the V segment lost 5 bases, leaving 5 bases of the junction unmatched. The CDR3 DNA sequence: TGTGCCAGTAGTTCAATTAGCGGGAGCTCCTACGAGCAGTACTTC. This translates into CASSSISGSSYEQYF.

In DNA, the CDR3 is TGTGCCAGCAGCTCCGGGACTAGCGGGCTTAGCTCCTACGAGCAGTACTTC. This gives the protein CASSSGTSGLSSYEQYF. V usage is TRBV5-4 and J usage is TRBJ2-7; 12 bases line up with TRBD2. With V trimmed by 3 bases and J by 0 bases, 7 bases remained unmatched. The CDR3 spans 17 residues. Germline CDR1 SGHNT, CDR2 YYREEE (reference sequence).

The chain has TRBV2 and TRBJ1-6; no definite D call. This CDR3 has 12 residues. CDR1 is SNHLY, CDR2 FYNNEI, per germline. V gave up 5 bases and J gave up 7 bases, with 6 bases separating them. The CDR3 sequence is CASSLRNSPLHF. Written as DNA, the CDR3 is TGTGCCAGCAGTCTCAGGAATTCACCCCTCCACTTT.

The gene calls are TRBV28 and TRBJ1-2, with 7 bases aligning to TRBD1. Unmatched junction bases numbered 6, after V lost 6 bases and J lost 5 bases. Germline V CDR1 and CDR2: MDHEN, SYDVKM. CDR3 size: 13 residues. CDR3 loop: CASSRDRRYGYTF. The CDR3, as DNA: TGTGCCAGCAGCCGGGACAGAAGGTATGGCTACACCTTC.

The CDR3 here is CASSGGTGRNQPQHF. For the CDR3, the DNA is TGTGCCAGCAGTGGGGGGACGGGGAGGAATCAGCCCCAGCATTTT. The J gene is TRBJ1-5, the V gene TRBV2, with a possible D match to TRBD1 (5 bases). The CDR3 spans 15 residues. CDR1 is SNHLY, CDR2 FYNNEI, per germline. The germline V and J ends were trimmed by 4 bases and 4 bases, with 14 bases remaining between them.

This clone was detected only a few times. This chain links TRBV9 with TRBJ1-2; TRBD1 agrees at 8 bases. CDR1 and CDR2 (germline): SGDLS, YYNGEE. The ends lost 4 bases at V and 7 bases at J; junction bases unmatched: 12. The CDR3 is 15 amino acids. CDR3 residues: CASSPGQGRAGGYTF. CDR3 DNA: TGTGCCAGCAGCCCAGGACAGGGAAGGGCTGGTGGCTACACCTTC.

This clone was detected only once. V gene TRBV29-1 combines with J gene TRBJ1-1, with 7 bases that match TRBD1. Germline values: CDR1 SQVTM, CDR2 ANQGSEA. V shed 3 bases, J shed 5 bases, and the junction held 6 bases outside the gene matches. This CDR3 spans 13 amino acids. The CDR3 nucleotides read TGCAGCGTTGACGTGGGCAGGGGGACTGAAGCTTTCTTT. Amino acid sequence: CSVDVGRGTEAFF.

The genes are TRBV5-5 and TRBJ2-7, with 7 bases that match TRBD2. The V gene end was trimmed by 0 bases and the J gene end by 1 base; junction bases not matched to a gene: 4. From germline, CDR1 is SGHKS and CDR2 YYEKEE (reference sequence). The CDR3 contains 15 residues. CDR3 in amino acids: CASSLDLAVSYEQYF. The CDR3, as DNA: TGTGCCAGCAGCTTGGATCTAGCGGTTTCCTACGAGCAGTACTTC.

This chain links TRBV27 with TRBJ2-2; TRBD2 aligns across 13 bases. Germline loops: CDR1 MNHEY, CDR2 SMNVEV (reference sequence). The CDR3 contains 18 residues. With 4 bases clipped from V and 4 bases from J, the junction kept 9 bases outside the gene matches. DNA of the CDR3: TGTGCCAGCAGTTCCTGGACTAGCGGGAGAGGGGGCACCGGGGAGCTGTTTTTT. Translating gives CASSSWTSGRGGTGELFF.

A note on this clone: This same CDR3 is encoded by further DNA sequences in the sample. The chain recombines TRBV7-8 with TRBJ2-5; no reliable D call. The CDR3 consists of 12 residues. V was clipped by 5 bases and J by 0 bases, with 4 bases between them. CDR1 SGHVS and CDR2 FQNEAQ come from the germline V gene. The CDR3 reads CASSPYQETQYF. CDR3 nucleotides: TGTGCCAGCAGCCCGTACCAAGAGACCCAGTACTTC. Based on the CDR3 plus reference TRBV7-8 and TRBJ2-5, the full variable domain is GAGVSQSPRYKVAKRGQDVALRCDPISGHVSLFWYQQALGQGPEFLTYFQNEAQLDKSGLPSDRFFAERPEGSVSTLKIQRTQQEDSAVYLCASSPYQETQYFGPGTRLLVL.

The rearrangement uses TRBV6-5 and TRBJ2-7; a possible D gene is TRBD1 (6 bases). The V end lost 5 bases, the J end lost 2 bases, and 13 bases lay between the germline ends. Germline CDR1 reads MNHEY; CDR2 reads SVGAGI. The CDR3 contains 14 residues. This CDR3 reads CASSPRDKTYEQYF. The CDR3, as DNA: TGTGCCAGCAGTCCCCGGGACAAAACCTACGAGCAGTACTTC.